The next 6 T cell receptor beta chains were all read from a single sample in a study of beta chain features in type 1 diabetes. The investigators reverse transcribed all of the isolated RNA, so they sequenced expressed TCRB transcripts. Libraries were prepared by immunoSEQ multiplex PCR; TCRdb keeps only in-frame clonotypes and omits some of them. The sample has around 300,000 clones; 11% to 15% are singletons. Sequencing was carried out using central memory CD4+ T cells from blood. The receptors shown here come from a man younger than 45 in good health.

In its sample, this clone was seen many times. This chain joins TRBV2 and TRBJ1-3; D perhaps matches TRBD1 (5 bases). CDR1 SNHLY and CDR2 FYNNEI come from the germline V gene. Trimming stripped 1 base from V and 1 base from J, with 5 bases between. The CDR3 length is 14 residues. The CDR3 sequence is CASSEEGSGNTIYF. DNA for the CDR3: TGTGCCAGCAGTGAAGAGGGGTCTGGAAACACCATATATTTT.

At least ten counts were recorded for this clone. This chain connects TRBV23-1 to TRBJ2-1, with D maybe TRBD2 (5 bases). TRBV23-1 is recorded as an ORF, its role being uncertain. Trimming took 3 bases from V and 3 from J, leaving 12 bases between them. The CDR3 covers 15 residues. CDR3 residues: CASSHRGLSYNEQFF. In nucleotides, the CDR3 is TGCGCCAGCAGTCACCGAGGACTTAGCTACAATGAGCAGTTCTTC.

The chain joins TRBV6-1 to TRBJ1-5; no clear D. This CDR3 region has 13 residues. Trimming cost V 8 bases and J 6 bases, with 14 bases left between them. Germline values: CDR1 MNHNS, CDR2 SASEGT. CDR3 coding DNA: TGTGCCAGCTCGAGTAGTTTGAGTCAGCCCCAGCATTTT. Translating it yields CASSSSLSQPQHF.

This clone was seen more than once but under ten times. The V gene is TRBV5-6, the J gene TRBJ2-3; D is unclear. CDR1 and CDR2 from the germline V gene are SGHDT and YYEEEE. The ends were cut back, 3 bases at V and 0 bases at J, with 8 bases in the middle. The CDR3 is 14 amino acids. As DNA, the CDR3 is TGTGCCAGCAGCTCACCTTTCAGCACAGATACGCAGTATTTT. Translated, it gives CASSSPFSTDTQYF.

This clone showed up just a few times. J is TRBJ2-5 and V is TRBV4-1, with D possibly matching TRBD2 (7 bases). V was shortened by 4 bases and J by 5 bases, with 17 bases between the two germline ends. The CDR3 is made up of 15 amino acids. Per germline, CDR1 MGHRA and CDR2 YSYEKL. For the CDR3, the DNA is TGCGCCAGCAGCCCCGTAGGGGGGGTGGGCGAGACCCAGTACTTC. Translating gives CASSPVGGVGETQYF.

The genes are TRBV5-4 and TRBJ1-2, with TRBD1 as a possible D gene (5 bases). V lost 4 bases and J lost 3, with 13 bases in between. Germline CDR1 and CDR2: SGHNT and YYREEE (reference sequence). The CDR3 sequence is 14 residues long. The CDR3 coding sequence is TGTGCCAGCAGCCCTAAGGGGCTCGACTATGGCTACACCTTC. Its protein product is CASSPKGLDYGYTF.